This TCR beta chain was sequenced for a study of control samples from healthy donors and cancer patients. Trimming shortened V by 2 bases and J by 4 bases, and 6 bases separated the two germline ends. CDR1 is MNHEY, CDR2 SMNVEV, per germline (reference sequence). The CDR3 is made up of 13 amino acids. The assay was immunoSEQ multiplex PCR, and TCRdb's table has in-frame clones only and misses some. The table has tens of thousands of clones, approximately 88% seen once. This clonotype originated in a man aged 50 to 60 in good health. The source material was blood. The chain uses TRBV27 and TRBJ1-5; unclear D gene. CDR3 DNA: TGTGCCAGCAGTTTAGCGGGAAATCAGCCCCAGCATTTT. This sequence encodes CASSLAGNQPQHF.